The 13 T cell receptor beta chains reported below all come from one sample, sequenced in a study of control samples from healthy donors and cancer patients. Libraries were prepared by immunoSEQ multiplex PCR; TCRdb keeps only in-frame clonotypes and omits some of them. The profile covers fewer than 4,000 clones, with roughly 80% appearing a single time and roughly 8.9% taken by the ten largest. Material for sequencing was formalin-fixed, paraffin-embedded tissue. These TCRs come from a female donor with melanoma.

This chain joins TRBV3-1 (or the pseudogene TRBV3-2) and TRBJ2-5; 7 bases map to TRBD1. CDR3 length: 15 amino acids. Trimming removed 5 bases from V and 2 bases from J; junction bases left unmatched: 8. Germline CDR1 and CDR2: LGHDT and YNNKEL (reference sequence). The CDR3 loop is CASSSNRDRQETQYF. CDR3 nucleotides: TGTGCCAGCAGCTCGAACCGGGACAGACAAGAGACCCAGTACTTC.

The V call is TRBV2, the J call TRBJ2-7; D tentatively reads TRBD1 or TRBD2 (5 bases each). V dropped 8 bases and J dropped 0 bases, with 14 bases sitting between them. The germline gives CDR1 SNHLY, CDR2 FYNNEI. The CDR3 spans 14 residues. The CDR3 loop reads CASGWDGHSYEQYF. In DNA form, the CDR3 reads TGTGCCAGCGGCTGGGACGGCCACTCCTACGAGCAGTACTTC.

The chain is built from TRBV6-2 or TRBV6-3 and TRBJ1-2; D is uncertain. V lost 2 bases, J lost 7 bases, and 5 bases lay in between. The length of the CDR3 is 11 residues. The germline V gene has CDR1 MNHEY and CDR2 SVGEGT. The CDR3: CASSYGLGYTF. CDR3 bases: TGTGCCAGCAGTTACGGTCTTGGCTACACCTTC.

V and J are TRBV6-5 and TRBJ1-1; no clear D. From germline, CDR1 is MNHEY and CDR2 SVGAGI. The CDR3 extends over 11 amino acids. The CDR3 nucleotides are TGTGCGACTCTTCTGAACACTGAAGCTTTCTTT. It translates to CATLLNTEAFF.

The V and J genes are TRBV7-9 and TRBJ1-2; maybe TRBD1 (5 bases). The CDR3 is made up of 13 amino acids. With 5 bases removed from V and 8 bases from J, the gap between germline ends came to 15 bases. Per germline, CDR1 SEHNR and CDR2 FQNEAQ (reference sequence). The CDR3 spells CASSPTLGEGYTF. The CDR3 region has the DNA TGTGCCAGCAGCCCCACACTGGGGGAAGGCTACACCTTC.

This chain connects TRBV19 to TRBJ2-1; D is ambiguous. V gave up 7 bases and J gave up 5 bases, with 12 bases separating them. The CDR3 has 13 amino acids. The germline CDR1 and CDR2 sequences are LNHDA and SQIVND (reference sequence). CDR3 DNA sequence: TGTGCCAGTAAGTCCGAGATCGACAATGAGCAGTTCTTC. It yields the protein CASKSEIDNEQFF.

This rearrangement joins TRBV28 to TRBJ2-3, with 9 bases aligning to TRBD2. Germline-derived CDR1 and CDR2 are MDHEN and SYDVKM. J gave up 2 bases and V 7 bases, and 10 bases lay outside the gene matches. The CDR3 sequence is 16 residues long. CDR3 nucleotides: TGTGCCAGCATACGAGTAGCGGGAGTATACACAGATACGCAGTATTTT. This gives the protein CASIRVAGVYTDTQYF.

The chain links TRBV7-2 to TRBJ2-7; possible D gene TRBD1, 5 bases. CDR3 length: 15 residues. Germline V lookup: CDR1 SGHTA, CDR2 FQGNSA. V lost 1 base and J lost 1, with 11 bases in between. The CDR3 region has the DNA TGTGCCAGCAGCTTAGGGCAGGGTCGGTCCTACGAGCAGTACTTC. As protein: CASSLGQGRSYEQYF.

CDR3 protein: CASSVTGSLSPLHF. The CDR3 nucleotides are TGTGCCAGCAGTGTAACAGGGAGTCTTTCACCCCTCCACTTT. The chain uses TRBV25-1 and TRBJ1-6; a weak D match, TRBD1 (6 bases). The germline gives CDR1 MGHDK, CDR2 SYGVNS. CDR3 length: 14 amino acids. V was trimmed by 4 bases and J by 9 bases, leaving 13 bases between them.

The CDR3 DNA is TGTGCCAGCAGCTTAGTACCTGTCCTAGCGGGAGATGCAGATACGCAGTATTTT. It is translated as CASSLVPVLAGDADTQYF. This chain uses TRBV7-9 with TRBJ2-3; 10 bases agree with TRBD2. The CDR3 sequence is 18 residues long. The V segment lost 1 base and the J segment 4 bases; nucleotides outside the gene matches: 11. Per germline, CDR1 SEHNR and CDR2 FQNEAQ (reference sequence).

CDR3 nucleotides: TGTGCCAGCAGTCCGACAGGGGTACCTGAAGCTTTCTTT. It is translated as CASSPTGVPEAFF. The chain is built from TRBV6-2 or TRBV6-3 and TRBJ1-1; 8 bases match TRBD1. Germline-derived CDR1 and CDR2 are MNHEY and SVGEGT. The CDR3 covers 13 residues. With V trimmed by 5 bases and J by 6 bases, 5 bases remained unmatched.

J is TRBJ2-7 and V is TRBV29-1, with D hard to call. Germline CDR1 SQVTM, CDR2 ANQGSEA. V was pared by 4 bases and J by 6 bases, with 7 bases between. There are 10 residues in the CDR3. Here the CDR3 reads CSVATPEQYF. The DNA of the CDR3 is TGCAGCGTTGCAACGCCCGAGCAGTACTTC.

This chain joins TRBV7-9 and TRBJ2-7; TRBD2 matches 9 bases. The CDR3 extends over 14 amino acids. Germline-derived CDR1 and CDR2 are SEHNR and FQNEAQ (reference sequence). V dropped 3 bases and J dropped 3; count of bases not matched to a gene: 3. In DNA form, the CDR3 reads TGTGCCAGCAGCTTTAGCGGGAGCCTCTACGAGCAGTACTTC. Protein product: CASSFSGSLYEQYF. Filled out from reference TRBV7-9 and TRBJ2-7, the complete variable domain reads DTGVSQNPRHKITKRGQNVTFRCDPISEHNRLYWYRQTLGQGPEFLTYFQNEAQLEKSRLLSDRFSAERPKGSFSTLEIQRTEQGDSAMYLCASSFSGSLYEQYFGPGTRLTVT.